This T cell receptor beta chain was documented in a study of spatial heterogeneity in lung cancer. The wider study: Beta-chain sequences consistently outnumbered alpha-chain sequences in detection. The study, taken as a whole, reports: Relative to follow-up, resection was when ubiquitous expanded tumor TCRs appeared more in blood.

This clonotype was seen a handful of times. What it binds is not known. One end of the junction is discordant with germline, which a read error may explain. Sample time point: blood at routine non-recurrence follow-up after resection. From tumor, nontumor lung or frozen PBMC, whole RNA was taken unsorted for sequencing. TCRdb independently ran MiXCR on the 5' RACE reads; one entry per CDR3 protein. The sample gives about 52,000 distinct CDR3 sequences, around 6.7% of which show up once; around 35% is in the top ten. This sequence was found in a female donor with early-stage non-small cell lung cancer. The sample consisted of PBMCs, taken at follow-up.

This CDR3 reads CANSPGQGVNEQYF. As DNA, the CDR3 is TGCGCCAACAGCCCGGGACAGGGGGTCAACGAGCAGTACTTC. The rearrangement uses TRBV5-1 and TRBJ2-7; 11 bases align to TRBD1. Germline CDR1 reads SGHRS; CDR2 reads YFSETQ. The length of the CDR3 is 14 residues.